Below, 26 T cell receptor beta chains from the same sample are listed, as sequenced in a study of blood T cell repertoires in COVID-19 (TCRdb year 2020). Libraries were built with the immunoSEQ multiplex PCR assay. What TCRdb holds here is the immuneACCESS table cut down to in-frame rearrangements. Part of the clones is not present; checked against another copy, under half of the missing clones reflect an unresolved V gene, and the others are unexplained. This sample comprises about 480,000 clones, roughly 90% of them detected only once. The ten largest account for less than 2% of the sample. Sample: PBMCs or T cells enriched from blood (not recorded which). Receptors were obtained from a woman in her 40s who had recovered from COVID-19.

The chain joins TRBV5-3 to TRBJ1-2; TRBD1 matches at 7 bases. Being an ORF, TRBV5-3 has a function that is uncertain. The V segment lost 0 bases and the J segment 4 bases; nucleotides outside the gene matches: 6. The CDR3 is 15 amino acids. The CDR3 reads CARSLEGTVLYGYTF. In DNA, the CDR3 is TGTGCCAGAAGCTTGGAGGGGACAGTCCTCTATGGCTACACCTTC.

CDR3 in DNA: TGTGCCACCAGCAGTGGCGGGAGTGCATACGAGCAGTACTTC. Protein sequence: CATSSGGSAYEQYF. The genes are TRBV15 and TRBJ2-7; 7 bases align to TRBD2. Germline V CDR1 and CDR2: LNHNV, YYDKDF (reference sequence). There are 14 residues in the CDR3. After removal of 3 bases from V and 4 bases from J, the junction contained 6 bases not matched to a gene.

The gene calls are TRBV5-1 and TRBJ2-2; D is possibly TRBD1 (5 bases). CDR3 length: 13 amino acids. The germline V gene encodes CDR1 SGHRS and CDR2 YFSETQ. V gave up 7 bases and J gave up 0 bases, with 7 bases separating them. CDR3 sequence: CASQGPNTGELFF. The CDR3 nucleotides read TGCGCCAGCCAGGGTCCGAACACCGGGGAGCTGTTTTTT.

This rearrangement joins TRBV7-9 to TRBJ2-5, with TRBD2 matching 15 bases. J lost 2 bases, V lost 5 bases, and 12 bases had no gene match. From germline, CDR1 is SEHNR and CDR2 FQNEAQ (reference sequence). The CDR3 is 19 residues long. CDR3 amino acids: CASSGGLAGGPLPQETQYF. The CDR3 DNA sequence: TGTGCCAGCAGCGGAGGACTAGCGGGAGGGCCTCTACCTCAAGAGACCCAGTACTTC.

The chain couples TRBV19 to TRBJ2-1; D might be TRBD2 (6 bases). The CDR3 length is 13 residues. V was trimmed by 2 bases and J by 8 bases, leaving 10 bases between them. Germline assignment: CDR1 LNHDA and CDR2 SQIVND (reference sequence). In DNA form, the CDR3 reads TGTGCCAGTAGTATACGGTGGGGGGATGAGCAGTTCTTC. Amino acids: CASSIRWGDEQFF.

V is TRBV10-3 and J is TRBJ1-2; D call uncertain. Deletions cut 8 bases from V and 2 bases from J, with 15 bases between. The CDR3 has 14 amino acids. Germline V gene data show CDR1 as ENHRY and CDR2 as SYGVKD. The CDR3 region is CAIGWAAGNYGYTF. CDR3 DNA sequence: TGTGCCATCGGGTGGGCAGCCGGAAACTATGGCTACACCTTC.

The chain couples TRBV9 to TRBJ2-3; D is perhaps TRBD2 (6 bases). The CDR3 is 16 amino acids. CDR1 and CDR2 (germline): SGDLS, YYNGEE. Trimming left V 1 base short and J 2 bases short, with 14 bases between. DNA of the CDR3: TGTGCCAGCAGCGTATGGGACTCATCTACCACAGATACGCAGTATTTT. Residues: CASSVWDSSTTDTQYF.

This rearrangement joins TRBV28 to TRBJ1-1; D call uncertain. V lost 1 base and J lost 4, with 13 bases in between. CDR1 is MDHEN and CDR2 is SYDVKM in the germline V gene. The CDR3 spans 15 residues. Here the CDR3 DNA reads TGTGCCAGCAGTTTATATTCTTGGGCAAGCACTGAAGCTTTCTTT. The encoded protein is CASSLYSWASTEAFF.

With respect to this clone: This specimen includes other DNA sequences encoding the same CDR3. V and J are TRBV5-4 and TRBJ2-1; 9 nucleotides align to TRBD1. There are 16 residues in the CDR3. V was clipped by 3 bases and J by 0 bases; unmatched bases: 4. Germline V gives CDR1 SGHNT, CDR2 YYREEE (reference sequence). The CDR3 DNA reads TGTGCCAGCAGCTGGGGGACAGGGAGCTCCTACAATGAGCAGTTCTTC. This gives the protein CASSWGTGSSYNEQFF.

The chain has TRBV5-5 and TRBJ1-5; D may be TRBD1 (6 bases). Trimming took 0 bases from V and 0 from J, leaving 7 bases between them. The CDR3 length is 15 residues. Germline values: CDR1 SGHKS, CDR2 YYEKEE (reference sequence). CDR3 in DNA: TGTGCCAGCAGCTTGGCAGGGGTTAGCAATCAGCCCCAGCATTTT. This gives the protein CASSLAGVSNQPQHF. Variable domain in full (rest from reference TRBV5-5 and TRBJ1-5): DAGVTQSPTHLIKTRGQQVTLRCSPISGHKSVSWYQQVLGQGPQFIFQYYEKEERGRGNFPDRFSARQFPNYSSELNVNALLLGDSALYLCASSLAGVSNQPQHFGDGTRLSIL.

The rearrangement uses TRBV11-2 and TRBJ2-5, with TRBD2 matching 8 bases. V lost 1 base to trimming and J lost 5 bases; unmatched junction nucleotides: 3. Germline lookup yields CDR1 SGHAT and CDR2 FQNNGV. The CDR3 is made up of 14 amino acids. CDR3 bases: TGTGCCAGCAGCTTAGGTGGCGGGAGGGAGACCCAGTACTTC. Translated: CASSLGGGRETQYF.

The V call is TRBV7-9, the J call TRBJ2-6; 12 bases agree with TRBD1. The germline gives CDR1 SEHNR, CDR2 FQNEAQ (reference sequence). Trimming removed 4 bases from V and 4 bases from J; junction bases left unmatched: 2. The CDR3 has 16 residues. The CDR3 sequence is CASSSGQGAGANVLTF. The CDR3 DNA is TGTGCCAGCAGCTCGGGACAGGGGGCCGGGGCCAACGTCCTGACTTTC.

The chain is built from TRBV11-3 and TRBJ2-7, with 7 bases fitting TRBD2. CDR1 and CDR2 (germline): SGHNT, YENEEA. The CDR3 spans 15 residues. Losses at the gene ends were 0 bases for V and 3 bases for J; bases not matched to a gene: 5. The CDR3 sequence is CASSLDGRNSYEQYF. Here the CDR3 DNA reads TGTGCCAGCAGCTTAGACGGGAGGAACAGCTACGAGCAGTACTTC.

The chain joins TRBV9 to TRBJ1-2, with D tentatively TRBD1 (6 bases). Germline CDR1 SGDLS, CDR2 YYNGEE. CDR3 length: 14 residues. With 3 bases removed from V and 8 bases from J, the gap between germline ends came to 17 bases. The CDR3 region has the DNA TGTGCCAGCAGCGGCAATGGGGGCGCCTGGGGCTACACCTTC. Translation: CASSGNGGAWGYTF.

This chain's CDR3 is CASRPRDRGWYEQYF. As DNA, the CDR3 is TGTGCCAGCCGCCCGAGGGACAGGGGGTGGTACGAGCAGTACTTC. The chain is built from TRBV27 and TRBJ2-7, with TRBD1 matching over 11 bases. The CDR3 runs 15 residues. The ends lost 8 bases at V and 4 bases at J; junction bases unmatched: 10. CDR1 and CDR2 from the germline V gene are MNHEY and SMNVEV (reference sequence).

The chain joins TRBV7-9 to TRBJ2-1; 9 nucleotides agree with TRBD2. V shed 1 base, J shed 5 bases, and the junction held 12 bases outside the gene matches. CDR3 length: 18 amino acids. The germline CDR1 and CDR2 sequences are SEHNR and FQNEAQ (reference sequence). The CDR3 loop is CASSLGGYAGGPHNEQFF. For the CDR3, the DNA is TGTGCCAGCAGCTTAGGGGGGTATGCGGGAGGGCCTCACAATGAGCAGTTCTTC.

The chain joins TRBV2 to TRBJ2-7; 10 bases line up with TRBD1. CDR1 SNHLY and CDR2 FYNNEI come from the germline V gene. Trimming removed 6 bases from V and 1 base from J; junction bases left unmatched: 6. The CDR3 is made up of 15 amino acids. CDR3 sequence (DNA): TGTGCCAGCAGGAGGGGACAGGGGCCATCCTACGAGCAGTACTTC. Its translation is CASRRGQGPSYEQYF. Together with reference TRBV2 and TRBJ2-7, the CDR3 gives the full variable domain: EPEVTQTPSHQVTQMGQEVILRCVPISNHLYFYWYRQILGQKVEFLVSFYNNEISEKSEIFDDQFSVERPDGSNFTLKIRSTKLEDSAMYFCASRRGQGPSYEQYFGPGTRLTVT.

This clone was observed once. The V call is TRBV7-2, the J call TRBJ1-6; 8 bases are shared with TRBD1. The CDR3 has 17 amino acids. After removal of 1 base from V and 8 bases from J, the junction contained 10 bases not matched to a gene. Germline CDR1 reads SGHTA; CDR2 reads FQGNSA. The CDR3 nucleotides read TGTGCCAGCAGCTTAGGCGGCACCGGGACAGGTTATTCACCCCTCCACTTT. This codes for CASSLGGTGTGYSPLHF.

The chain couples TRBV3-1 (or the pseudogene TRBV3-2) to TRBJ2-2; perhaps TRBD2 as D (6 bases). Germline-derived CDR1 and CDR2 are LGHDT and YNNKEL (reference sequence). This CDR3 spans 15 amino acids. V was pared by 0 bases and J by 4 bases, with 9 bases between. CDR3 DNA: TGTGCCAGCAGCCAAGATTTCGGGAGCACCGGGGAGCTGTTTTTT. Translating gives CASSQDFGSTGELFF.

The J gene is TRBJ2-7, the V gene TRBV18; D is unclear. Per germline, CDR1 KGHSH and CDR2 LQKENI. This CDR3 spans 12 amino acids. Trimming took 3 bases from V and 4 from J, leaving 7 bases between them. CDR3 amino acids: CASSPTAYEQYF. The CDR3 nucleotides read TGTGCCAGCTCACCCACCGCGTACGAGCAGTACTTC.

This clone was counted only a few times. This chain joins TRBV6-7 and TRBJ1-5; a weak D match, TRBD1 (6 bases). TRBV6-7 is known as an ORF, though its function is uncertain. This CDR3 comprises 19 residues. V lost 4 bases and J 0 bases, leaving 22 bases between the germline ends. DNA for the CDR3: TGTGCCAGCAGTTTCTGGGGCCCCAACAGGGTGTATAGCAATCAGCCCCAGCATTTT. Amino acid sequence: CASSFWGPNRVYSNQPQHF.

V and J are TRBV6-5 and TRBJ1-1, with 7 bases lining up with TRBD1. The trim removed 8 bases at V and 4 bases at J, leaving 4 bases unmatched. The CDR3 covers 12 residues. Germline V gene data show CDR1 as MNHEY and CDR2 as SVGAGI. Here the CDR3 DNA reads TGTGCCAGCTTGAGGGGGCCCACTGAAGCTTTCTTT. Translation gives CASLRGPTEAFF.

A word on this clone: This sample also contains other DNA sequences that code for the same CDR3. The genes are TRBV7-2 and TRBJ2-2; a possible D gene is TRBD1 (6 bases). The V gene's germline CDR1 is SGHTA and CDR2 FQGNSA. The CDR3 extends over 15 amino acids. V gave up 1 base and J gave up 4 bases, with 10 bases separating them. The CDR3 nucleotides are TGTGCCAGCAGCTTAGTGGGGGCAAGCACCGGGGAGCTGTTTTTT. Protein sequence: CASSLVGASTGELFF.

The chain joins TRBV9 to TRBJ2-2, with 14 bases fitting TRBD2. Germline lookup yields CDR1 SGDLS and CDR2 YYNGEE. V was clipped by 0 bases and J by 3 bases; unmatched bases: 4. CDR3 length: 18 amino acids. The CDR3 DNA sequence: TGTGCCAGCAGCGTAGTGACTAGCGGGAGGGGGGACACCGGGGAGCTGTTTTTT. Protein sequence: CASSVVTSGRGDTGELFF.

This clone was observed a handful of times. In DNA, the CDR3 is TGTGCCTGGAGTGTACTCAGGGGACTAGCGAGTTCAACCTACGAGCAGTACTTC. It codes for CAWSVLRGLASSTYEQYF. V and J are TRBV30 and TRBJ2-7, with 10 bases identical to TRBD2. With V trimmed by 0 bases and J by 2 bases, 13 bases remained unmatched. CDR3 size: 18 residues. Germline CDR1 GTSNPN, CDR2 SVGIG (reference sequence).

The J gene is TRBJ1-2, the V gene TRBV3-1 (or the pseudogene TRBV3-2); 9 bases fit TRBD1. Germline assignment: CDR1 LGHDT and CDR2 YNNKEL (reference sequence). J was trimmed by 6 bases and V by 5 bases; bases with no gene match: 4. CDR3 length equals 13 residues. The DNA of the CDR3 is TGTGCCAGCAGCGAGGGACAGGGACATGGCTACACCTTC. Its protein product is CASSEGQGHGYTF.